Listed below are T cell receptor beta chains from one sample, sequenced in a study of shared clonotypes between healthy human individuals. The table came from immunoSEQ multiplex PCR; TCRdb's copy has only in-frame clones and leaves some out. Counted here are 750,000 to 1,000,000 clones, 92% occurring once; the ten biggest clones make up approximately 25%. Sequencing used naive CD8+ T cells sorted from blood. Receptor source: a man aged 25-45 years in good health. CDR3s include the opening cysteine and the closing phenylalanine or tryptophan. A D gene is named only where the DNA matches it firmly. A clone size is listed for some rows: how often the clone was seen (once, few, many), or a class if it is expanded.

d_call clone_size j_call cdr3_length v_call cdr3_nt cdr3_aa
TRBD1 once TRBJ1-2 14 TRBV27 TGTGCCAGCAGTTCCCGACAGGGATCCTATGGCTACACCTTC CASSSRQGSYGYTF
TRBD1 . TRBJ1-1 14 TRBV5-5 TGTGCCAGCAGCGTAAGGGACAGGGGCGTATGGGCTTTCTTT CASSVRDRGVWAFF
. . TRBJ2-5 11 TRBV29-1 TGCAGCGTTGAAACGGCAGAGACCCAGTACTTC CSVETAETQYF
. . TRBJ2-7 13 TRBV27 TGTGCCAGCAGTTTTTCACAGATCTCCGAGCAGTACTTC CASSFSQISEQYF
. . TRBJ1-1 17 TRBV9 TGTGCCAGCAGCGTATCTCTGGTTCGTGGGGAGAACACTGAAGCTTTCTTT CASSVSLVRGENTEAFF
TRBD1 . TRBJ2-5 13 TRBV10-3 TGTGCCATCGGGGGACAGGCCCAAGAGACCCAGTACTTC CAIGGQAQETQYF
. . TRBJ2-7 13 TRBV7-9 TGTGCCAGCAGCTTTTCCGGAGAGTACGAGCAGTACTTC CASSFSGEYEQYF
. . TRBJ2-5 12 TRBV11-2 TGTGCCAGCAGCTTAGAAAGGGAGACCCAGTACTTC CASSLERETQYF
. . TRBJ2-1 15 TRBV27 TGTGCCAGCAGTTCATTTGGCGGGGTGGGTCATGAGCAGTTCTTC CASSSFGGVGHEQFF
TRBD2 . TRBJ2-2 16 TRBV5-1 TGCGCCAGCAGCTTGATAGCGGGAGGAGAGACCGGGGAGCTGTTTTTT CASSLIAGGETGELFF
TRBD2 . TRBJ2-6 19 TRBV5-1 TGCGCCAGCAGCCCAACGGGGACTAGCGGACGCTCTGGGGCCAACGTCCTGACTTTC CASSPTGTSGRSGANVLTF
TRBD2 once TRBJ2-3 16 TRBV4-1 TGCGCCAGCAGCCACCCCCCGGGACTAGGAGCAGATACGCAGTATTTT CASSHPPGLGADTQYF
TRBD2 . TRBJ2-7 15 TRBV7-9 TGTGCCAGCAGTCCAGATAGCGGGAGCTCCTACGAGCAGTACTTC CASSPDSGSSYEQYF
TRBD1 . TRBJ2-1 15 TRBV7-3 TGTGCCAGCAGCAGGACAGGGGGCACTATGGATGAGCAGTTCTTC CASSRTGGTMDEQFF
TRBD1 . TRBJ2-7 14 TRBV27 TGTGCCAGCAGTTTTGGACAGGGAGACTACGAGCAGTACTTC CASSFGQGDYEQYF
. . TRBJ2-7 15 TRBV5-1 TGCGCCAGCAAGTCCTACCGGGACGCCAACTACGAGCAGTACTTC CASKSYRDANYEQYF
. few TRBJ2-3 16 TRBV28 TGTGCCAGCAGTTTGGGGACGCGGGCCAGCACAGATACGCAGTATTTT CASSLGTRASTDTQYF
. . TRBJ2-1 13 TRBV10-2 TGCGCCAGCAGTGAGTCTGAGGGATATGAGCAGTTCTTC CASSESEGYEQFF
. . TRBJ1-2 13 TRBV27 TGTGCCAGCAGTTTGCAGGGCGGAGGCGGCTACACCTTC CASSLQGGGGYTF
TRBD1 . TRBJ1-5 16 TRBV7-8 TGTGCCAGCAGCTTAATGGACAGGGGGGTGGGTCAGCCCCAGCATTTT CASSLMDRGVGQPQHF
. few TRBJ2-1 15 TRBV6-1 TGTGCCAGCAGTGATTGGGGGGAACTAAACAATGAGCAGTTCTTC CASSDWGELNNEQFF
. . TRBJ2-7 14 TRBV4-1 TGCGCCAGCAGCCAGTACAGGGACTCCTACGAGCAGTACTTC CASSQYRDSYEQYF
. . TRBJ2-5 17 TRBV9 TGTGCCAGCAGCGTTAACAGGGCTGAGGCGGCTCAAGAGACCCAGTACTTC CASSVNRAEAAQETQYF
TRBD1 . TRBJ2-7 15 TRBV6-6 TGTGCCAGCAGTTACAGCACAGGGGGAACCTACGAGCAGTACTTC CASSYSTGGTYEQYF
. . TRBJ1-1 14 TRBV7-8 TGTGCCACCGCTGCCTCCCACGGAAACACTGAAGCTTTCTTT CATAASHGNTEAFF
. . TRBJ1-5 18 TRBV28 TGTGCCAGCACTAATTCGGGGGGCTTGCGTGATGACAATCAGCCCCAGCATTTT CASTNSGGLRDDNQPQHF
TRBD1 . TRBJ2-2 15 TRBV2 TGTGCCAGCAGGTCGGACAGGGTGAACACCGGGGAGCTGTTTTTT CASRSDRVNTGELFF
. . TRBJ1-3 14 TRBV9 TGTGCCAGCAGGGGTTCGGGGTCTGGAAACACCATATATTTT CASRGSGSGNTIYF
. few TRBJ1-2 12 TRBV6-5 TGTGCCAGCAGAAGAACTAACTATGGCTACACCTTC CASRRTNYGYTF
. once TRBJ2-3 12 TRBV5-5 TGTGCCAGCAGCCCGGACGGGAATACGCAGTATTTT CASSPDGNTQYF
TRBD1 . TRBJ2-7 17 TRBV5-1 TGCGCCAGCAGCTTGGGGCAGGGGGCCGAGGGCATCTACGAGCAGTACTTC CASSLGQGAEGIYEQYF
. . TRBJ2-3 13 TRBV5-4 TGTGCCAGCAGACGACAGAGCACAGATACGCAGTATTTT CASRRQSTDTQYF
TRBD1 . TRBJ2-3 20 TRBV9 TGTGCCAGCAGCCCCGGTATATGGACAGGGGGTACACCAAGCACAGATACGCAGTATTTT CASSPGIWTGGTPSTDTQYF
. . TRBJ2-6 18 TRBV9 TGTGCCAGCAGCGTAGCTGCCGGGGCCCTCTCTGGGGCCAACGTCCTGACTTTC CASSVAAGALSGANVLTF
TRBD1 . TRBJ2-1 14 TRBV5-1 TGCGCCAGCAGCGAGTGGGGCACAGGGGATGAGCAGTTCTTC CASSEWGTGDEQFF
. . TRBJ1-5 14 TRBV28 TGTGCCAGCAGTTTTGGAGGGTTCAATCAGCCCCAGCATTTT CASSFGGFNQPQHF
. . TRBJ1-1 13 TRBV5-1 TGCGCCAGCAGCTACCCGGGGGGCACTGAAGCTTTCTTT CASSYPGGTEAFF
. . TRBJ2-1 15 TRBV14 TGTGCCAGCAGCCCCGATCTAGCTTTCTTAAAGGAGCAGTTCTTC CASSPDLAFLKEQFF
. . TRBJ2-5 12 TRBV10-2 TGCGCCAGCAAGGGCTCCCAAGAGACCCAGTACTTC CASKGSQETQYF
. . TRBJ2-1 16 TRBV11-3 TGTGCCAGCAGCTTAGGTCGAGGGGGTTGGTACAATGAGCAGTTCTTC CASSLGRGGWYNEQFF
. . TRBJ1-5 14 TRBV27 TGTGCCAGCAGCCACTACCTGGGTAGTCAGCCCCAGCATTTT CASSHYLGSQPQHF
. once TRBJ2-7 15 TRBV4-3 TGCGCCAGCAGCCAAGAGGCCGGGAGAGACAACGAGCAGTACTTC CASSQEAGRDNEQYF
. . TRBJ1-2 17 TRBV4-3 TGCGCCAGCAGCCAAGGTCGGGGAAAGCTTAAAAACTATGGCTACACCTTC CASSQGRGKLKNYGYTF
TRBD2 . TRBJ2-1 16 TRBV4-1 TGCGCCAGCAGCCAAGTCGGACTAGCGGGGTTGATTGAGCAGTTCTTC CASSQVGLAGLIEQFF
TRBD2 once TRBJ2-1 15 TRBV6-6 TGTGCCAGCAGTTACTCTCGGGAGGTTGGCCATGAGCAGTTCTTC CASSYSREVGHEQFF
TRBD1 . TRBJ1-4 17 TRBV5-1 TGCGCCAGCAGCCCGGGACAGGGGGCTCTTGCTAATGAAAAACTGTTTTTT CASSPGQGALANEKLFF
TRBD2 . TRBJ2-7 16 TRBV7-8 TGTGCCAGCAGCCACTTTCTAGCGGCTAGACGCTACGAGCAGTACTTC CASSHFLAARRYEQYF
TRBD2 . TRBJ2-1 14 TRBV6-6 TGTGCCAGCACTTTAGCGGGAGCAGGTAATGAGCAGTTCTTC CASTLAGAGNEQFF
TRBD1 . TRBJ1-1 14 TRBV4-1 TGCGCCAGCAGCCAAGGACAGGGGGGCACTGAAGCTTTCTTT CASSQGQGGTEAFF
TRBD1 . TRBJ2-2 16 TRBV7-9 TGTGCCAGCAGCCCCCGGACAGGTTTGAACACCGGGGAGCTGTTTTTT CASSPRTGLNTGELFF
. . TRBJ2-7 13 TRBV5-5 TGTGCCAGCTACGGGGCGGGCCACTACGAGCAGTACTTC CASYGAGHYEQYF
. . TRBJ1-1 13 TRBV5-8 TGTGCCAGCAGCTTGACGGGGCAAGCTGAAGCTTTCTTT CASSLTGQAEAFF
. . TRBJ2-7 14 TRBV4-1 TGCGCCAGCAGCCAAGTAGTGGCGACCTACGAGCAGTACTTC CASSQVVATYEQYF
TRBD1 . TRBJ1-2 14 TRBV12-5 TGTGCTAGTGGCTTTGGACAGGGGACCTATGGCTACACCTTC CASGFGQGTYGYTF
TRBD2 . TRBJ2-3 13 TRBV2 TGTGCCCGGGGACTAGCGGGAACAGATACGCAGTATTTT CARGLAGTDTQYF
TRBD2 . TRBJ2-1 15 TRBV6-1 TGTGCCAGCACCCAGCGGGAGGAGGACTACAATGAGCAGTTCTTC CASTQREEDYNEQFF
TRBD1 few TRBJ1-5 14 TRBV19 TGTGCCAGTAGTATGGGGACAGGGCTTCAGCCCCAGCATTTT CASSMGTGLQPQHF
. . TRBJ1-3 14 TRBV7-9 TGTGCCAGCAGCTCGACAGGATCTGGAAACACCATATATTTT CASSSTGSGNTIYF
. . TRBJ2-6 14 TRBV28 TGTGCCAGCAGTTTAACCTCTGGGGCCAACGTCCTGACTTTC CASSLTSGANVLTF
TRBD1 . TRBJ1-2 15 TRBV6-5 TGTGCCAGCAGTTACTACCGGGACAGGGTTGAGGGCTACACCTTC CASSYYRDRVEGYTF